Sequencing of this T cell receptor (beta chain) was carried out in a study of blood T cell repertoires in COVID-19. This clone appeared a single time. Data came from immunoSEQ multiplex PCR; TCRdb stores just in-frame clones and leaves some out. The sample lists 30,000 or so clones; roughly four fifths were seen once. Germline CDR1 SGDLS, CDR2 YYNGEE. V was pared by 0 bases and J by 1 base, with 7 bases between. This CDR3 comprises 14 residues. The genes are TRBV9 and TRBJ1-1; no definite D call. The receptor was isolated from an elderly man with active or convalescent COVID-19. The material sequenced was peripheral blood. Written as DNA, the CDR3 is TGTGCCAGCAGCGTAGTGGGAGAGAACACTGAAGCTTTCTTT. It specifies CASSVVGENTEAFF. The whole variable domain, filled in from reference TRBV9 and TRBJ1-1, reads DSGVTQTPKHLITATGQRVTLRCSPRSGDLSVYWYQQSLDQGLQFLIQYYNGEERAKGNILERFSAQQFPDLHSELNLSSLELGDSALYFCASSVVGENTEAFFGQGTRLTVV.